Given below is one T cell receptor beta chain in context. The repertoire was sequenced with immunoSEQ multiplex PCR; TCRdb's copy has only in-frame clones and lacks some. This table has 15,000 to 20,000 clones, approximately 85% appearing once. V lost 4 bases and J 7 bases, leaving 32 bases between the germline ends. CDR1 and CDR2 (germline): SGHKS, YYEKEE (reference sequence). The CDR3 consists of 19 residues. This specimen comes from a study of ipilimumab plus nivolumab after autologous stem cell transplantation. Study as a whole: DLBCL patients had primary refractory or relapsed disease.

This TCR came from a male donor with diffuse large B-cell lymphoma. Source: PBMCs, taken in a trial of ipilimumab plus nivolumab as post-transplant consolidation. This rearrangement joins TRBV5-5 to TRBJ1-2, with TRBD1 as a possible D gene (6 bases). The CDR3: CASSKWVISADEPRGGYTF. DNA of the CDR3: TGTGCCAGCAGCAAATGGGTTATTTCCGCAGACGAACCCAGGGGTGGCTACACCTTC.